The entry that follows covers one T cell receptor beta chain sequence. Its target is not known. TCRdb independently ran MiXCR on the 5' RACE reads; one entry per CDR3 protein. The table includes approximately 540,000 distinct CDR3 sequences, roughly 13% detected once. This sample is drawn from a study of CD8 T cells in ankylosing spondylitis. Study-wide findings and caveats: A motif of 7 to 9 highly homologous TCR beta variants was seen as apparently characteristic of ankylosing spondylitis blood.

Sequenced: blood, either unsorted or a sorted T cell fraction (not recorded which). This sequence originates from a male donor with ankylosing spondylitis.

CDR3 sequence: CASSLQTGAEAFF. For the CDR3, the DNA is TGTGCCAGCAGCTTACAAACCGGGGCTGAAGCTTTCTTT. The chain is built from TRBV7-9 and TRBJ1-1; D is unclear. V was clipped by 2 bases and J by 6 bases, with 10 bases between them. CDR3 length: 13 amino acids. Germline V gene sequence: CDR1 SEHNR, CDR2 FQNEAQ (reference sequence).